This T cell receptor beta chain was captured by sequencing in a study of blood T cell repertoires in COVID-19. Across the whole study: Sites across the United States, Italy and Spain contributed samples from acute and convalescent COVID-19.

Here immunoSEQ multiplex PCR was the method, and the copy in TCRdb shows in-frame clones only, minus some. The repertoire includes 300,000 to 450,000 clones, roughly 90% of them detected once, and 1% sits in the top ten. CDR3 length: 15 amino acids. Germline loops: CDR1 MNHEY, CDR2 SVGAGI. V trimming: 4 bases; J trimming: 1 base; junction bases outside the gene matches: 4. Notes on this clone: Other DNA sequences in this specimen translate into the identical CDR3.

Which cohort a participant joined came from the clinical history participants gave. Material for sequencing was PBMCs or T cells enriched from blood (not recorded which). V usage is TRBV6-5 and J usage is TRBJ2-3; TRBD1 matches at 8 bases. This TCR was recovered from a woman aged 25 to 39 who had been exposed to COVID-19. The CDR3 here is CASSSPGQGTDTQYF. The CDR3 DNA sequence: TGTGCCAGCAGTTCGCCGGGACAGGGCACAGATACGCAGTATTTT.